The 11 T cell receptor beta chains given below trace back to one sample, sequenced in a study of regulatory T cells in long-lasting Graves disease. Described time point: newly diagnosed GD, antithyroid drugs for less than 3 months. After RNA was extracted from PBMCs, the TCR library was made from it. Investigators prepared the TCR beta libraries by applying iRepertoire HTBI primers and Arm-PCR of CDR3 regions. TCRdb ran MiXCR on the multiplex PCR reads and lists one entry per CDR3 protein. The sample yields approximately 470,000 distinct CDR3 sequences, 15% to 20% seen once. The data also belong to a second study, concerning T cells in Graves' hyperthyroidism and ophthalmopathy.

This specimen consisted of peripheral blood mononuclear cells (PBMCs), obtained at new diagnosis, from a patient treated with antithyroid drugs. All receptors come from a man between 35 and 55 years old with Graves disease.

As concerns this clonotype: With a much larger clone just one base away, this may be a read error. The chain employs TRBV6-9 and TRBJ2-7, with 7 bases lining up with TRBD1. CDR1 and CDR2 from the germline V gene are MNHGY and SVAAGI. This CDR3 is built from 16 residues. After removal of 1 base from V and 3 bases from J, the junction contained 9 bases not matched to a gene. The CDR3 region is CASSYLLGTAHYEQYF. CDR3 in DNA: TGTGCCAGCAGTTATTTACTTGGGACAGCACACTACGAGCAGTACTTC.

This clonotype occurred a few times. The chain joins TRBV20-1 to TRBJ2-5, with D perhaps matching TRBD1 (7 bases). The CDR3 is made up of 17 amino acids. The V gene's germline CDR1 is DFQATT and CDR2 SNEGSKA (reference sequence). V lost 1 base to trimming and J lost 0 bases, with 18 bases between them. The CDR3 region has the DNA TGCAGTGCTAGAGGAAGGGGGGACAGTTGGTACCAAGAGACCCAGTACTTC. This encodes CSARGRGDSWYQETQYF.

V is TRBV28 and J is TRBJ1-2; 8 bases agree with TRBD1. Germline CDR1 reads MDHEN; CDR2 reads SYDVKM. The CDR3 is made up of 14 amino acids. Trimming took 5 bases from V and 4 from J; bases not matched to a gene: 6. The CDR3 protein is CASSNPGGSYGYTF. The CDR3 DNA reads as TGTGCCAGCAGTAACCCAGGGGGCAGCTATGGCTACACCTTC.

This clonotype was picked up many times. The chain links TRBV20-1 to TRBJ1-2, with 8 bases aligning to TRBD1. The CDR3 is 14 amino acids. The J segment lost 5 bases and the V segment lost 6 bases, leaving 11 bases of the junction unmatched. From germline, CDR1 is DFQATT and CDR2 SNEGSKA (reference sequence). DNA of the CDR3: TGCAGTGCCACAACCGGGACAGGCCTTTATGGCTACACCTTC. Its protein product is CSATTGTGLYGYTF.

The table lists this clonotype with a few counts. The chain employs TRBV28 and TRBJ1-6, with a weak D call TRBD1 (5 bases). CDR1 MDHEN and CDR2 SYDVKM come from the germline V gene. V gave up 5 bases and J gave up 11 bases, with 10 bases separating them. The CDR3 consists of 12 residues. DNA of the CDR3: TGTGCCAGCAGTGCCAGGGCAACACCCCTCCACTTT. As protein: CASSARATPLHF.

This clonotype has a count of ten or more. The chain links TRBV20-1 to TRBJ1-1; perhaps TRBD1 as D (5 bases). Looked up from germline, CDR1 is DFQATT and CDR2 is SNEGSKA (reference sequence). CDR3 length equals 13 residues. V lost 6 bases and J lost 6, with 17 bases in between. The CDR3 region is CSAPRGGYAEAFF. Written as DNA, the CDR3 is TGCAGTGCCCCTCGGGGGGGGTACGCTGAAGCTTTCTTT.

This clonotype was seen many times. The chain is built from TRBV11-3 and TRBJ2-2; TRBD2 aligns across 11 bases. Looked up from germline, CDR1 is SGHNT and CDR2 is YENEEA. This CDR3 spans 17 amino acids. J was trimmed by 6 bases and V by 1 base; bases with no gene match: 7. CDR3: CASSLATSTSGAGELFF. As DNA, the CDR3 is TGTGCCAGCAGCTTAGCCACGTCGACTAGCGGGGCCGGGGAGCTGTTTTTT.

The rearrangement uses TRBV6-5 and TRBJ1-1; D is unclear. The CDR3 runs to 13 residues. Trimming left V 2 bases short and J 0 bases short, with 4 bases between. The germline gives CDR1 MNHEY, CDR2 SVGAGI. The CDR3 reads CASSYEMNTEAFF. The CDR3 DNA follows: TGTGCCAGCAGTTACGAGATGAACACTGAAGCTTTCTTT.

This clonotype came up many times. The rearrangement joins TRBV5-6 to TRBJ2-3, with a possible D match to TRBD2 (5 bases). The CDR3 is 16 amino acids. V lost 0 bases and J lost 0, with 11 bases in between. Germline assignment: CDR1 SGHDT and CDR2 YYEEEE. The CDR3 bases are TGTGCCAGCAGCTTGGGCGGGCTGGGGAGCACAGATACGCAGTATTTT. Protein: CASSLGGLGSTDTQYF.

The chain combines TRBV30 with TRBJ2-7; TRBD2 matches at 9 bases. CDR1 is GTSNPN, CDR2 SVGIG, per germline (reference sequence). The CDR3 consists of 13 residues. V was clipped by 2 bases and J by 4 bases; unmatched bases: 3. The CDR3 DNA reads as TGTGCCTGGAGTCCGAGCGGGGGGTACGAGCAGTACTTC. Translation gives CAWSPSGGYEQYF. The full variable domain, completed using reference TRBV30 and TRBJ2-7, is SQTIHQWPATLVQPVGSPLSLECTVEGTSNPNLYWYRQAAGRGLQLLFYSVGIGQISSEVPQNLSASRPQDRQFILSSKKLLLSDSGFYLCAWSPSGGYEQYFGPGTRLTVT.

The chain employs TRBV7-9 and TRBJ1-1; the D is unclear. CDR1 and CDR2 (germline): SEHNR, FQNEAQ (reference sequence). This CDR3 contains 12 residues. V was trimmed by 5 bases and J by 4 bases, leaving 8 bases between them. The DNA for the CDR3 is TGTGCCAGCAGCGCAAGCATCACTGAAGCTTTCTTT. It encodes CASSASITEAFF.